This entry describes one T cell receptor (beta chain). Its antigen remains unidentified. As every portion of the isolated RNA was reverse transcribed, the sequencing read expressed TCRB transcripts. The assay was immunoSEQ multiplex PCR, and TCRdb's table has in-frame clones only and misses some. This sample has 140,000 or so clones, with around a tenth found just once. After removal of 1 base from V and 1 base from J, the junction contained 5 bases not matched to a gene. This CDR3 has 17 residues. Germline CDR1 is SGHVS and CDR2 is FQNEAQ. This entry belongs to a study of beta chain features in type 1 diabetes. As for the study in general: Taken together, all samples contributed 107,917,701 examined sorted cells.

The study, taken as a whole, reports: Whether TCRB rearrangement is influenced by HLA type was left unresolved in this analysis.

The chain has TRBV7-8 and TRBJ2-3; 10 bases are a match to TRBD2. Sample: central memory CD4+ T cells from blood. This clonotype was obtained from a man between 18 and 35 years old in good health. The CDR3 DNA reads TGTGCCAGCAGCTTAGACAGCGGGGGGGCCGGCACAGATACGCAGTATTTT. This gives the protein CASSLDSGGAGTDTQYF.